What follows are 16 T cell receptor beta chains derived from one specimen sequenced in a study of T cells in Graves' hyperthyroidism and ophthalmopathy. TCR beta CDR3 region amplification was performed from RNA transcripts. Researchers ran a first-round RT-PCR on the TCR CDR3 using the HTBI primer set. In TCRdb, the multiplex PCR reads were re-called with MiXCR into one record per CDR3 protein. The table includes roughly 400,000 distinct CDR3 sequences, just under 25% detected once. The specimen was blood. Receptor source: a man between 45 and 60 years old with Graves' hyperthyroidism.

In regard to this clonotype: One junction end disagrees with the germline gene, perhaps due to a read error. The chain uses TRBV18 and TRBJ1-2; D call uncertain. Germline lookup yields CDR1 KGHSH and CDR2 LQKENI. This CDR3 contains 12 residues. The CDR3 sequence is CVSSPRSDGYTF. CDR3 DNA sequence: TGTGTCAGCTCACCAAGGTCGGATGGCTACACCTTC.

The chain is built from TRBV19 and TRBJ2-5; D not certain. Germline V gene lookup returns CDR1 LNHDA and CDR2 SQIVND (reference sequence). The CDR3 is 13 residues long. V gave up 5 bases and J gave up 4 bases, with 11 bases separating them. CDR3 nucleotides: TGTGCCAGTAGTGTTGTCTTGGGAGAGACCCAGTACTTC. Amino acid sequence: CASSVVLGETQYF.

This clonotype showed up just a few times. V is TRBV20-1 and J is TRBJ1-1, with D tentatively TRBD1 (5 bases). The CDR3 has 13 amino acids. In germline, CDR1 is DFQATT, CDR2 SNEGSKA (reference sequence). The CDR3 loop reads CSPWGGGNTEAFF. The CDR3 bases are TGCAGCCCCTGGGGGGGGGGGAACACTGAAGCTTTCTTT.

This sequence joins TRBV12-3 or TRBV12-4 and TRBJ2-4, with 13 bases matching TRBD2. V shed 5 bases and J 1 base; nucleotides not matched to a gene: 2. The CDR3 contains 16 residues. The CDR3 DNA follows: TGTGCCAGCAGTGGACTAGCGGGAGTTGCCAAAAACATTCAGTACTTC. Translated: CASSGLAGVAKNIQYF.

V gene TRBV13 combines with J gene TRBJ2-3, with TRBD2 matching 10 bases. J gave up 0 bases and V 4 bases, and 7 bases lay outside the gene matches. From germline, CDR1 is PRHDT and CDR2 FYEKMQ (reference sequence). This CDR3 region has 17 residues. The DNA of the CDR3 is TGTGCCAGCAGCTCTAGGACTAGCGGAGGTAGCACAGATACGCAGTATTTT. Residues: CASSSRTSGGSTDTQYF.

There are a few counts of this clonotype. The CDR3 loop reads CASSYGGQNTGELFF. CDR3 bases: TGTGCCAGCAGTTACGGGGGCCAGAACACCGGGGAGCTGTTTTTT. The chain is built from TRBV6-5 and TRBJ2-2, with D possibly TRBD1 on 6 matching bases. The germline gives CDR1 MNHEY, CDR2 SVGAGI. The CDR3 extends over 15 amino acids. V was clipped by 2 bases and J by 1 base, with 8 bases between them.

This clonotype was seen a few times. As DNA, the CDR3 is TGTGCCAGCAGCTTGAAAAATCAGCCCCAGCATTTT. It translates to CASSLKNQPQHF. This sequence joins TRBV12-3 or TRBV12-4 and TRBJ1-5; D not resolved. This CDR3 is built from 12 residues. Trimming took off 6 bases at V and 4 bases at J, with 7 bases between the two ends.

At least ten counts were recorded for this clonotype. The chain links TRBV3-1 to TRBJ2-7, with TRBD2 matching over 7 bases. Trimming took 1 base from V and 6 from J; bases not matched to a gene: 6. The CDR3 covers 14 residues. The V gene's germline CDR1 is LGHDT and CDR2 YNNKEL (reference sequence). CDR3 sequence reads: CASSQGGGFGEQYF. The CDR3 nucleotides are TGTGCCAGCAGCCAAGGCGGGGGTTTTGGCGAGCAGTACTTC.

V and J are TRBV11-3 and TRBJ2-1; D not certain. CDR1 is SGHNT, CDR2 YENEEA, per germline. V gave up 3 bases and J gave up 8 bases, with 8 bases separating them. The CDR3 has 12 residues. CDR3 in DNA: TGTGCCAGCAGCTTTTCCGACGATGAGCAGTTCTTC. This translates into CASSFSDDEQFF.

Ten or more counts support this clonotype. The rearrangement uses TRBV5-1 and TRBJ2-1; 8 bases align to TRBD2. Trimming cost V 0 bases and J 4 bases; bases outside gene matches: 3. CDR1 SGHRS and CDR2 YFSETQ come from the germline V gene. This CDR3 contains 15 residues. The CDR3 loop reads CASSLGVAGYNEQFF. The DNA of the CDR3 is TGCGCCAGCAGCTTGGGAGTAGCGGGGTACAATGAGCAGTTCTTC. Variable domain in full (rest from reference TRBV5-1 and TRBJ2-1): KAGVTQTPRYLIKTRGQQVTLSCSPISGHRSVSWYQQTPGQGLQFLFEYFSETQRNKGNFPGRFSGRQFSNSRSEMNVSTLELGDSALYLCASSLGVAGYNEQFFGPGTRLTVL.

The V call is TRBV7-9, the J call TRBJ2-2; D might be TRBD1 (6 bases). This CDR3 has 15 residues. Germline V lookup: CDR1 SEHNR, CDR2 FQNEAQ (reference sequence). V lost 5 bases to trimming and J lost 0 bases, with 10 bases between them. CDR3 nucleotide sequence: TGTGCCAGCAGCCCCAGGGGATCGAACACCGGGGAGCTGTTTTTT. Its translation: CASSPRGSNTGELFF.

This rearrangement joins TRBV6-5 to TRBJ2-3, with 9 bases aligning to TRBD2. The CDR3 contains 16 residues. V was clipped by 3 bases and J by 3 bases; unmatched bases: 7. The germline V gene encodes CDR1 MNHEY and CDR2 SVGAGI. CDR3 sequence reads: CASSYKASGATDTQYF. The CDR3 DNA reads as TGTGCCAGCAGTTATAAGGCTAGCGGGGCAACAGATACGCAGTATTTT.

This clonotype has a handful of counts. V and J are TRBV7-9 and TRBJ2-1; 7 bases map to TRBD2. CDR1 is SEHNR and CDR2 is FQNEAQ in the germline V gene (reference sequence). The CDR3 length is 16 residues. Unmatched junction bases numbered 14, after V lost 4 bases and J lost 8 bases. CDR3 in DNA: TGTGCCAGCAGCTCTCCAGGACTAGATCGGAGTCATGAGCAGTTCTTC. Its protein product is CASSSPGLDRSHEQFF.

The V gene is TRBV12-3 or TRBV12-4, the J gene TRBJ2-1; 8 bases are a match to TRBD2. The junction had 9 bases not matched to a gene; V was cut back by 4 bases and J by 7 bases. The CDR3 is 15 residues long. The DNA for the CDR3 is TGTGCCAGCAGTTCCCCGGGACTAGGTGGGAATGAGCAGTTCTTC. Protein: CASSSPGLGGNEQFF.

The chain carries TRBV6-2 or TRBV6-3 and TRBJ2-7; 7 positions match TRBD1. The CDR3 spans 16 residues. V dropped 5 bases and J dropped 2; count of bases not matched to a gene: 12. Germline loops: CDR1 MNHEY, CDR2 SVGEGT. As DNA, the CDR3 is TGTGCCAGCAGTACGGATTCAGGGGGATCTACCTACGAGCAGTACTTC. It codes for CASSTDSGGSTYEQYF.

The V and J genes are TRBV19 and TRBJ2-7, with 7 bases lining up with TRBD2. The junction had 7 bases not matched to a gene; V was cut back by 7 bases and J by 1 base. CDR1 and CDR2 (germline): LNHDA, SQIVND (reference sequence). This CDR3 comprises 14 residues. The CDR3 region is CASNQRGLSYEQYF. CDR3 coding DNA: TGTGCCAGTAATCAGCGGGGCCTTTCCTACGAGCAGTACTTC.